Detailed here is one T cell receptor (beta chain). No antigen is known for it. Per-nucleotide qualities are absent, and no much larger clonotype sits a single base away. The immunoSEQ Assay, a bias-controlled multiplex PCR, was used to amplify TCRbeta CDR3 regions from genomic DNA. The published analysis was carried out like this. Nucleated cell counts per sample were estimated from amplification of reference gene primers within the assay. To quantify the absolute abundance of each unique TCRbeta CDR3 rearrangement, sequence reads were collapsed and filtered. For each sample, productive Simpson clonality was calculated by taking the square root of Simpson's diversity index across productive rearrangements. TCRdb took over this immuneACCESS table, retaining in-frame rearrangements with V and J assigned. Such tables are incomplete; in checked studies, under half of the missing clones stem from an unresolved V gene, and the remainder is unexplained. V, J and clone size derive from that table, while D and trimming were established from the DNA sequence. Counted in this sample were some 240,000 clones; 84% of them appeared once. The ten largest clones take up over 1.5% of the sample.

Another Seattle source contributed samples from volunteer blood donors who had recovered from COVID-19. Each collaborating institution followed its own protocols to collect whole blood in K2EDTA tubes. Collaborator samples were shipped for TCRbeta analysis as frozen whole blood, isolated PBMCs, or DNA extracted from either sample type. The data were obtained in a study of blood T cell repertoires in COVID-19 (dated by TCRdb to the early 2020s). Looking at the study overall: Collaborator samples came from the United States, Italy and Spain and covered acute and convalescent phases of COVID-19. A freely available public database, intended as a resource for researchers studying the immune response to SARS-CoV-2, is where the repertoires were released. Deeply sampled blood TCRbeta repertoires from subjects exposed to, actively infected with, or recovered from COVID-19 were included in the dataset. HLA class I and class II types, where available, came from metadata supplied by the sample provider rather than from assay-based typing. A de-identified subject ID, COVID-19 status, age in years and sex were almost always included in the sample metadata. The prospective study material was composed of cDNA or gDNA derived from T cells, B-cell-depleted T cells, or PBMCs. The samples were drawn from two sources: the first 160 participants of the ongoing ImmuneRACE study, and over 950 subjects contributed by 6 global collaborators. General findings and caveats noted by the study authors: Clinical and demographic metadata were provided uncurated, with the amount varying by source and participant.

Trimming removed 2 bases from V and 8 bases from J; the gene matches leave 8 bases unexplained. There are 16 amino acids in the CDR3, from cysteine to phenylalanine inclusive. The sequence is cut down to CDR3 DNA, 48 bases in frame from base 1. In the germline V gene, CDR1 corresponds to MNHEY and CDR2 to SVGAGI. The sequence was obtained from a woman aged 40 to 50 who had recovered from COVID-19. The chain employs TRBV6-5 and TRBJ1-4; 10 central bases correspond to TRBD1. Sequencing input: peripheral blood. The CDR3 region reads CASSYALGTGDEKLFF. At the DNA level, the sequence is TGTGCCAGCAGTTACGCTTTGGGGACAGGGGACGAAAAACTGTTTTTT.